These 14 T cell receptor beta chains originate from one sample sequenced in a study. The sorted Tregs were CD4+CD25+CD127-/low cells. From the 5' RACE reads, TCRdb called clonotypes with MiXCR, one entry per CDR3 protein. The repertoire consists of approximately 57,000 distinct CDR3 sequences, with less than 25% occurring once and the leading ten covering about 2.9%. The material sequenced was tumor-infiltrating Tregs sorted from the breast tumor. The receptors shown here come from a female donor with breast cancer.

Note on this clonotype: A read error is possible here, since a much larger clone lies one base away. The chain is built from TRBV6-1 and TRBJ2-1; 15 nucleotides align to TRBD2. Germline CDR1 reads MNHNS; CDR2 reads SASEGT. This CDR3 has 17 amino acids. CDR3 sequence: CASSKGLAGGSLNEQLF. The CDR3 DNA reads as TGTGCCAGCAGTAAGGGACTAGCGGGAGGATCACTGAATGAGCAGCTCTTC.

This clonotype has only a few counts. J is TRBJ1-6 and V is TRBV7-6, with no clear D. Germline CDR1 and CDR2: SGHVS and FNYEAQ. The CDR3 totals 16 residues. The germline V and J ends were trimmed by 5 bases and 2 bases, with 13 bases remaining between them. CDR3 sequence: CASSKTGSAYNSPLHF. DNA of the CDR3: TGTGCCAGCAGCAAAACCGGTAGTGCCTATAATTCACCCCTCCACTTT.

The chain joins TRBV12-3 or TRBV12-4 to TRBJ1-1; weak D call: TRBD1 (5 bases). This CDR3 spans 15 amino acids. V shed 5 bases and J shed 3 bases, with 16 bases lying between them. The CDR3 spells CASSPPGQLHTEAFF. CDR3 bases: TGTGCCAGCAGTCCCCCGGGGCAGCTCCACACTGAAGCTTTCTTT.

The CDR3 coding sequence is TGTGCCAGCAGTTATCGGGACGGCTCCAATTCACCCCTCCACTTT. This gives the protein CASSYRDGSNSPLHF. This chain connects TRBV6-5 to TRBJ1-6; TRBD1 might be the D (5 bases). The germline V gene has CDR1 MNHEY and CDR2 SVGAGI. The CDR3 has 15 amino acids. Between the trimmed V and J ends, which lost 3 bases and 7 bases, there was a span of 13 bases.

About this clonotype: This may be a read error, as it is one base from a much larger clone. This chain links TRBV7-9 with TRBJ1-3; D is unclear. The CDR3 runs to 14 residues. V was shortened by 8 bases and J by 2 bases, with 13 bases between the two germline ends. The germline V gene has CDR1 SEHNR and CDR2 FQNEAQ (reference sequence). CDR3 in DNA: TGTGCCAGCCTTAAGAGACGGACTGGAAACACCATATATTTT. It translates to CASLKRRTGNTIYF.

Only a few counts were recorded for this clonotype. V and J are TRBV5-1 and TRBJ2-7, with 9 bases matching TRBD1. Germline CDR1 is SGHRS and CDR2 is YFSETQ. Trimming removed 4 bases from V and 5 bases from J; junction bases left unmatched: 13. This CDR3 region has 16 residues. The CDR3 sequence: CASSEGAGTGRHEQYF. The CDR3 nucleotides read TGCGCCAGCAGCGAGGGAGCCGGGACAGGGAGGCACGAGCAGTACTTC.

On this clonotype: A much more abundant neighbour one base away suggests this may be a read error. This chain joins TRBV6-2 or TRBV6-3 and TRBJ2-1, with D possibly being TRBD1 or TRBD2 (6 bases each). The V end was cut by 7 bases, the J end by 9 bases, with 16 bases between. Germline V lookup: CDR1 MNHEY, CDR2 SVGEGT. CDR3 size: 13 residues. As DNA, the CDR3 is TGTGCCAGCAACCTGGGGGCGGGACCTGAGCAGTTCTTC. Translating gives CASNLGAGPEQFF.

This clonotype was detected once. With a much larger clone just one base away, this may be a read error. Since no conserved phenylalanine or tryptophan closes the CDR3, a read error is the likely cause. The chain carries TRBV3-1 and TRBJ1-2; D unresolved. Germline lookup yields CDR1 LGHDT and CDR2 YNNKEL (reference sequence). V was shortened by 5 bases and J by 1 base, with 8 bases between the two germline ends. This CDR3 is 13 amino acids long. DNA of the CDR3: TGTGCCAGCAGCGGCGGGTTTAACTATGGCTACACCTTA. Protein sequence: CASSGGFNYGYTL.

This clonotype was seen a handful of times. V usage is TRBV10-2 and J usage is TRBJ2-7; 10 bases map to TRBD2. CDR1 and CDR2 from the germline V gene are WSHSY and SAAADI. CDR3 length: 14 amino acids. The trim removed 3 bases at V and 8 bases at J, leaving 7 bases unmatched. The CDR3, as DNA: TGCGCCAGCAGTGAAAGGAGTAGCGGGGGGAAGCAGTACTTC. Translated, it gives CASSERSSGGKQYF.

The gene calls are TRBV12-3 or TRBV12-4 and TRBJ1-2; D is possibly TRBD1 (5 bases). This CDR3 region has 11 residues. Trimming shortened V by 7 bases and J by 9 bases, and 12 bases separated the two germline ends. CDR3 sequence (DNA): TGTGCCAGCATTAACAGGATCAGCTACACCTTC. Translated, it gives CASINRISYTF.

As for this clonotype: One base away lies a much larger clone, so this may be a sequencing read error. The CDR3 loop is CARSGSEQFF. Here the CDR3 DNA reads TGTGCCCGCAGCGGCTCTGAGCAGTTCTTC. V and J are TRBV11-2 and TRBJ2-1, with D perhaps matching TRBD2 (5 bases). The CDR3 sequence is 10 residues long. Germline CDR1 is SGHAT and CDR2 is FQNNGV.

The CDR3 region has the DNA TGTGCCAGCAGCCCGAACGCCCCGGGGTTCAATCAGCCCCAGCATTTT. This translates into CASSPNAPGFNQPQHF. V and J are TRBV3-1 and TRBJ1-5; D is ambiguous. The CDR3 covers 16 residues. Germline V gene sequence: CDR1 LGHDT, CDR2 YNNKEL (reference sequence). V was cut by 4 bases and J by 3 bases, with 16 bases left in between.

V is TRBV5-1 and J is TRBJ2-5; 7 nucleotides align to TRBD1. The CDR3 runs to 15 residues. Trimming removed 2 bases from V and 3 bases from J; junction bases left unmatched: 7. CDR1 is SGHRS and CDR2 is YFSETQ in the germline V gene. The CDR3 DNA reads TGCGCCAGCAGCTTTGGTCCCGGGACAGAAGAGACCCAGTACTTC. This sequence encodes CASSFGPGTEETQYF. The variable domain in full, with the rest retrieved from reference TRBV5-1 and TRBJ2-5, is KAGVTQTPRYLIKTRGQQVTLSCSPISGHRSVSWYQQTPGQGLQFLFEYFSETQRNKGNFPGRFSGRQFSNSRSEMNVSTLELGDSALYLCASSFGPGTEETQYFGPGTRLLVL.

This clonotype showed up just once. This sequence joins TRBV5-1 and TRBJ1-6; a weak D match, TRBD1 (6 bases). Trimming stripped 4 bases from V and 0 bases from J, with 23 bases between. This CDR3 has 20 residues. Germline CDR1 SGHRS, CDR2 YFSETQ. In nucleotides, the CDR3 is TGCGCCAGCAGCCCTCAGGGGAGTCGACGGGCGAGCTCCTATAATTCACCCCTCCACTTT. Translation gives CASSPQGSRRASSYNSPLHF.